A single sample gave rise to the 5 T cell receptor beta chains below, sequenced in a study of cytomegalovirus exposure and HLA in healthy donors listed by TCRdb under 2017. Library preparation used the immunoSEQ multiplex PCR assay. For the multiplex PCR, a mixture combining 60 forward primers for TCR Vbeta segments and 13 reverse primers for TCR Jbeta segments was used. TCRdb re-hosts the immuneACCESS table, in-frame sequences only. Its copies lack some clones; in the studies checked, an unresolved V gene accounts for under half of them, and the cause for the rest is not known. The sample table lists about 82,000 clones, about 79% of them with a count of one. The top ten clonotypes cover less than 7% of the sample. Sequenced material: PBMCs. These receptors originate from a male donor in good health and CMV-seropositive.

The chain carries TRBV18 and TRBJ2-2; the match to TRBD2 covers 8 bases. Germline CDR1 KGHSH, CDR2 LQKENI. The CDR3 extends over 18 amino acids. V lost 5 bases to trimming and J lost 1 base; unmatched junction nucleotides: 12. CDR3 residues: CASSKALRGALNTGELFF. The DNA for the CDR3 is TGTGCCAGCTCAAAAGCCTTGCGGGGGGCACTGAACACCGGGGAGCTGTTTTTT.

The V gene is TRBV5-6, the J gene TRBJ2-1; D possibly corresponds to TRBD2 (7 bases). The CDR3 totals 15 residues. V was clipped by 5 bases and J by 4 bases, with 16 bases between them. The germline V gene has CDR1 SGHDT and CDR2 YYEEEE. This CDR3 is CASRGWGGLYNEQFF. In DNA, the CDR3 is TGTGCCAGCAGGGGATGGGGGGGCCTTTACAATGAGCAGTTCTTC.

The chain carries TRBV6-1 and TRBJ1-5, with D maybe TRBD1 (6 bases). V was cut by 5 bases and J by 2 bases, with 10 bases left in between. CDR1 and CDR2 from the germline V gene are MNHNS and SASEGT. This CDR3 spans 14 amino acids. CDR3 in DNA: TGTGCCAGCAGTCTCAGGACAGGCAATCAGCCCCAGCATTTT. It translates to CASSLRTGNQPQHF.

The CDR3 sequence: CASSSNSGFAGYTF. CDR3 DNA: TGTGCCAGCAGTTCCAATTCAGGGTTTGCCGGCTACACCTTC. This chain uses TRBV27 with TRBJ1-2; TRBD1 is a possible D gene (5 bases). V was clipped by 4 bases and J by 8 bases, with 17 bases between them. The CDR3 is made up of 14 amino acids. Germline V CDR1 and CDR2: MNHEY, SMNVEV (reference sequence).

The CDR3 here is CASRATISGGDYNEQFF. In nucleotides, the CDR3 is TGTGCCAGCAGAGCAACCATTAGCGGGGGGGACTACAATGAGCAGTTCTTC. The chain uses TRBV27 and TRBJ2-1; 11 bases align to TRBD2. Germline CDR1 MNHEY, CDR2 SMNVEV (reference sequence). The trim removed 6 bases at V and 3 bases at J, leaving 10 bases unmatched. The CDR3 runs to 17 residues.